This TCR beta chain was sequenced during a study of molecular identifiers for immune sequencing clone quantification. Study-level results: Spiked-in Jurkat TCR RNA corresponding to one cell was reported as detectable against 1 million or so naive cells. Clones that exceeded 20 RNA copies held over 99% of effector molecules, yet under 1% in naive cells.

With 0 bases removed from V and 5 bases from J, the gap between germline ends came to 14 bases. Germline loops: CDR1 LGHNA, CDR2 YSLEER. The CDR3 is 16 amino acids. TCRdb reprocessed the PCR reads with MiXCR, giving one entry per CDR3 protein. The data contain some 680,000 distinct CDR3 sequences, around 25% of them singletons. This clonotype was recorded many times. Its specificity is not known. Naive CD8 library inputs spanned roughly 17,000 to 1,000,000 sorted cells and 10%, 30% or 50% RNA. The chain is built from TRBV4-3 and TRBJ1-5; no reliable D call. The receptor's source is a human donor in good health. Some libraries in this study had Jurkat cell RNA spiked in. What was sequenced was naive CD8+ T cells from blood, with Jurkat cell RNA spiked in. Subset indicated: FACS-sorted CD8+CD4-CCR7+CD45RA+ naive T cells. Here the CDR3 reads CASSQDYTALYQPQHF. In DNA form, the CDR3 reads TGCGCCAGCAGCCAAGATTATACAGCTCTTTATCAGCCCCAGCATTTT.